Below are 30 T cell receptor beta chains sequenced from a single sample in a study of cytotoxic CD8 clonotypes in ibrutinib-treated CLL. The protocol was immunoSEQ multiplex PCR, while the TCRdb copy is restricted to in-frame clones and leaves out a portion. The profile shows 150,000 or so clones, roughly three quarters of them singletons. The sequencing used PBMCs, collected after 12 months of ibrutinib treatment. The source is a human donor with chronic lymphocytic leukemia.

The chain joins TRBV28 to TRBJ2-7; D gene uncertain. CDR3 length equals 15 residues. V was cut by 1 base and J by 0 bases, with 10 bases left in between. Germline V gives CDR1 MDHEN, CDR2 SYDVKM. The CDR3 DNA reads TGTGCCAGCAGTTTATTCGTTGAGAGCTCCTACGAGCAGTACTTC. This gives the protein CASSLFVESSYEQYF.

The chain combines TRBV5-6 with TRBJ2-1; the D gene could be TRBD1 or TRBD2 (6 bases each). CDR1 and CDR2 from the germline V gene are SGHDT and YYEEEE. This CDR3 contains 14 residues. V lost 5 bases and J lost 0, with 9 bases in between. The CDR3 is CASRPGASYNEQFF. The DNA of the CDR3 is TGTGCCAGCAGGCCGGGGGCCTCCTACAATGAGCAGTTCTTC. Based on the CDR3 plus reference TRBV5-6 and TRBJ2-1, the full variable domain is DAGVTQSPTHLIKTRGQQVTLRCSPKSGHDTVSWYQQALGQGPQFIFQYYEEEERQRGNFPDRFSGHQFPNYSSELNVNALLLGDSALYLCASRPGASYNEQFFGPGTRLTVL.

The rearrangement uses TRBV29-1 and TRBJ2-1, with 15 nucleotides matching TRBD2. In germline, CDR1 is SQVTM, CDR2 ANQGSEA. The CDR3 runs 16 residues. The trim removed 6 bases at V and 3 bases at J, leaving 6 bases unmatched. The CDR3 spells CSVGGTSGRNYNEQFF. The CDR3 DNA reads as TGCAGCGTGGGAGGGACTAGCGGGAGGAACTACAATGAGCAGTTCTTC.

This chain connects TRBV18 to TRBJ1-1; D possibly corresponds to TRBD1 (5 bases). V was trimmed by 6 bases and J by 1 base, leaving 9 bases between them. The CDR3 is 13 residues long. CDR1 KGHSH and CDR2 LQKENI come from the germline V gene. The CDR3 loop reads CASSKDKNTEAFF. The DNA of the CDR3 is TGTGCCAGCTCGAAGGACAAGAACACTGAAGCTTTCTTT.

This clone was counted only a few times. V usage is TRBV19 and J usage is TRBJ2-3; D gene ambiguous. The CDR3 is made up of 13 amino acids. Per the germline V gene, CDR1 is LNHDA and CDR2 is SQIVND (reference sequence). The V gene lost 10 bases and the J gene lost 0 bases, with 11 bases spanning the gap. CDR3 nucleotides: TGTGCCACCTCCTGGAGAAGCACAGATACGCAGTATTTT. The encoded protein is CATSWRSTDTQYF. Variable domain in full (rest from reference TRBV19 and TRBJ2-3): DGGITQSPKYLFRKEGQNVTLSCEQNLNHDAMYWYRQDPGQGLRLIYYSQIVNDFQKGDIAEGYSVSREKKESFPLTVTSAQKNPTAFYLCATSWRSTDTQYFGPGTRLTVL.

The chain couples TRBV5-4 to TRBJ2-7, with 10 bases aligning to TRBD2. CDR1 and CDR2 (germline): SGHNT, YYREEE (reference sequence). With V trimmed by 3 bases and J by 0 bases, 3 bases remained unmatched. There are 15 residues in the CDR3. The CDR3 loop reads CASSSTSGFSYEQYF. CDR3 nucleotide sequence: TGTGCCAGCAGCTCGACTAGCGGGTTCTCCTACGAGCAGTACTTC. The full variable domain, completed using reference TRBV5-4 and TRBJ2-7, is ETGVTQSPTHLIKTRGQQVTLRCSSQSGHNTVSWYQQALGQGPQFIFQYYREEENGRGNFPPRFSGLQFPNYSSELNVNALELDDSALYLCASSSTSGFSYEQYFGPGTRLTVT.

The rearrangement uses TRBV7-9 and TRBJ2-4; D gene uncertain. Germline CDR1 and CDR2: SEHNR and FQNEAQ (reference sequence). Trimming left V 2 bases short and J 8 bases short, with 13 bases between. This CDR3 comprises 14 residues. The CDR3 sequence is CASSLSRPRDIQYF. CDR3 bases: TGTGCCAGCAGCTTAAGTAGACCTAGGGACATTCAGTACTTC.

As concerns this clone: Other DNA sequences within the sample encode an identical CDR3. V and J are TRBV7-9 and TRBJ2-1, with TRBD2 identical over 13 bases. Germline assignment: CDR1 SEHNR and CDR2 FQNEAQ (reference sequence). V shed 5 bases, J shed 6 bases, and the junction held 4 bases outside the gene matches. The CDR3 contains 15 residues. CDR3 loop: CASSPGLAGSNEQFF. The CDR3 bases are TGTGCCAGCAGCCCGGGACTAGCGGGGTCCAATGAGCAGTTCTTC.

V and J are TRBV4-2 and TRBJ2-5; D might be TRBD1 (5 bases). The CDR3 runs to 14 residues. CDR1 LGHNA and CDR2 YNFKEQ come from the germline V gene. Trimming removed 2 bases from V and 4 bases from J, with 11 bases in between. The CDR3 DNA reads TGTGCCAGCAGCCAACGACAGCAAGGAGAGACCCAGTACTTC. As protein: CASSQRQQGETQYF.

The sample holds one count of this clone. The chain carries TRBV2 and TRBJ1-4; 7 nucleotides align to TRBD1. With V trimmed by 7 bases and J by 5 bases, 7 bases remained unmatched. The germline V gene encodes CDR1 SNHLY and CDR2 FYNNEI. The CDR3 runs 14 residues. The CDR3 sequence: CASNRDSPNEKLFF. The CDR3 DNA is TGTGCCAGCAACCGGGACAGCCCCAATGAAAAACTGTTTTTT.

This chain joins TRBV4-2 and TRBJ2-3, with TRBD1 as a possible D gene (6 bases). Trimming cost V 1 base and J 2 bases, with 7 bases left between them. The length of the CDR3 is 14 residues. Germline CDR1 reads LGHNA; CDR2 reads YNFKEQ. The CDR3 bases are TGTGCCAGCAGCCAAGGGACAGCCACAGATACGCAGTATTTT. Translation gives CASSQGTATDTQYF.

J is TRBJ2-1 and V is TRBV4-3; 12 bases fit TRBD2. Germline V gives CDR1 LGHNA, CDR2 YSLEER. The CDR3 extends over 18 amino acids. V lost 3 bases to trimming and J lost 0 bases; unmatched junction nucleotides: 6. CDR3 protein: CASSHLPTSGSSYNEQFF. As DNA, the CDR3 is TGCGCCAGCAGCCACCTCCCGACTAGCGGGAGCTCCTACAATGAGCAGTTCTTC.

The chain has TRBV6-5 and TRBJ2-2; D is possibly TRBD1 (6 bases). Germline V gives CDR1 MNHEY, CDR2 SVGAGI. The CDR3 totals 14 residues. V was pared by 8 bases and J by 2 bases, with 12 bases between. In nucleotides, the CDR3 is TGTGCCAGCGGCGGACAGATAAACACCGGGGAGCTGTTTTTT. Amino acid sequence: CASGGQINTGELFF.

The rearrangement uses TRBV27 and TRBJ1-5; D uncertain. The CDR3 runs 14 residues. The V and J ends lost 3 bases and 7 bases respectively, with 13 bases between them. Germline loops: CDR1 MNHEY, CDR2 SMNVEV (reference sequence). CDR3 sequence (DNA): TGTGCCAGCAGTTTTTCGGGTCGTCGCCAGCCCCAGCATTTT. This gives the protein CASSFSGRRQPQHF.

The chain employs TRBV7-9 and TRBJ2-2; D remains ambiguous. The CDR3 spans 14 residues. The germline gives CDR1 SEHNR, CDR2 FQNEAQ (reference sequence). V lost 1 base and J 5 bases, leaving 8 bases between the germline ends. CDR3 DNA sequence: TGTGCCAGCAGCTTAGGGTCCGGAACCGGGGAGCTGTTTTTT. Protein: CASSLGSGTGELFF.

CDR3: CASSLLVARNIQYF. In DNA form, the CDR3 reads TGTGCCAGCAGCTTGCTCGTAGCGAGAAACATTCAGTACTTC. The V call is TRBV5-6, the J call TRBJ2-4, with TRBD2 as a possible D gene (5 bases). Deletions cut 1 base from V and 6 bases from J, with 11 bases between. This CDR3 is 14 amino acids long. Germline CDR1 and CDR2: SGHDT and YYEEEE.

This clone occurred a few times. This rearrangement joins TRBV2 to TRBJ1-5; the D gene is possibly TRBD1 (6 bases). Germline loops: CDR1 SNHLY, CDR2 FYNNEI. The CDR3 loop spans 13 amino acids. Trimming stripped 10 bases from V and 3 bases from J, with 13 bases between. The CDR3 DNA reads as TGTGCCACCTCGGACAGTCACAATCAGCCCCAGCATTTT. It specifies CATSDSHNQPQHF.

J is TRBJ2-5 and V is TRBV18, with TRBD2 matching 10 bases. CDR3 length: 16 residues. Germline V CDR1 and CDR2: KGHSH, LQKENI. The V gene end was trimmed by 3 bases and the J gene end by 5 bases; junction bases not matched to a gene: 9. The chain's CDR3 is CASSPTASGSPETQYF. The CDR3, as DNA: TGTGCCAGCTCACCTACGGCTAGCGGGAGCCCGGAGACCCAGTACTTC. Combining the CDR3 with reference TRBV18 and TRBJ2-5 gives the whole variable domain NAGVMQNPRHLVRRRGQEARLRCSPMKGHSHVYWYRQLPEEGLKFMVYLQKENIIDESGMPKERFSAEFPKEGPSILRIQQVVRGDSAAYFCASSPTASGSPETQYFGPGTRLLVL.

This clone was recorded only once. The CDR3 sequence is CAWSRFSDLVGYTF. The CDR3 nucleotides are TGTGCCTGGAGTAGGTTCAGCGACCTGGTGGGCTACACCTTC. The V call is TRBV30, the J call TRBJ1-2; D is uncertain. Germline-derived CDR1 and CDR2 are GTSNPN and SVGIG (reference sequence). The V end was cut by 2 bases, the J end by 8 bases, with 18 bases between. This CDR3 is 14 amino acids long. Filled out from reference TRBV30 and TRBJ1-2, the complete variable domain reads SQTIHQWPATLVQPVGSPLSLECTVEGTSNPNLYWYRQAAGRGLQLLFYSVGIGQISSEVPQNLSASRPQDRQFILSSKKLLLSDSGFYLCAWSRFSDLVGYTFGSGTRLTVV.

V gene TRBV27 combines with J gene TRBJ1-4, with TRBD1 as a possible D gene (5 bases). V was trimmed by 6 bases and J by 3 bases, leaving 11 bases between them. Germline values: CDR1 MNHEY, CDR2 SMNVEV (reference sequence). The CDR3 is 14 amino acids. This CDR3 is CASREGRANEKLFF. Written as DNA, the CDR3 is TGTGCCAGCAGGGAGGGGAGGGCTAATGAAAAACTGTTTTTT.

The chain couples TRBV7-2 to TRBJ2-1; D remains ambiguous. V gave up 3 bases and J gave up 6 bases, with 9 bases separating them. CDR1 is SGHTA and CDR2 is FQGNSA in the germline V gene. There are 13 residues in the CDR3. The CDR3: CASSFLDRNEQFF. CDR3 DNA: TGTGCCAGCAGCTTCTTAGACCGCAATGAGCAGTTCTTC. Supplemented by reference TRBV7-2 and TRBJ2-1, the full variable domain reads GAGVSQSPSNKVTEKGKDVELRCDPISGHTALYWYRQSLGQGLEFLIYFQGNSAPDKSGLPSDRFSAERTGGSVSTLTIQRTQQEDSAVYLCASSFLDRNEQFFGPGTRLTVL.

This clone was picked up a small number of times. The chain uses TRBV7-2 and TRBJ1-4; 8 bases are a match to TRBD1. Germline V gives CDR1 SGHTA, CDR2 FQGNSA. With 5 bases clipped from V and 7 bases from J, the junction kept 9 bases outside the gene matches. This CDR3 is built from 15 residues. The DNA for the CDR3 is TGTGCCAGCAGCCCTTTCCTGGGACAGGTTGAAAAACTGTTTTTT. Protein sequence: CASSPFLGQVEKLFF.

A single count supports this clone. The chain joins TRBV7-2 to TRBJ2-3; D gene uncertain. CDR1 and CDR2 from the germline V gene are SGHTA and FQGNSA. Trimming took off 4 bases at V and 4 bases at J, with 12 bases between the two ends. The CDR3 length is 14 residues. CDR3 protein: CASSSRPLADTQYF. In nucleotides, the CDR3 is TGTGCCAGCAGCTCCCGCCCGTTGGCAGATACGCAGTATTTT.

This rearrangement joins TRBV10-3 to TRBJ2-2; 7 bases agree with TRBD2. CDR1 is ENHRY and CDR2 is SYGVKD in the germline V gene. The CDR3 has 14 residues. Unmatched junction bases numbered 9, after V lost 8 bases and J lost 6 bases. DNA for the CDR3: TGTGCCATCTCTTGGCGGGAGACCTCCGGGGAGCTGTTTTTT. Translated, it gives CAISWRETSGELFF.

CDR3: CASSRKREGQETQYF. The CDR3 coding sequence is TGCGCCAGCAGTCGAAAGCGGGAGGGACAAGAGACCCAGTACTTC. The chain uses TRBV5-1 and TRBJ2-5; 10 positions agree with TRBD2. The germline V gene has CDR1 SGHRS and CDR2 YFSETQ. J gave up 2 bases and V 5 bases, and 6 bases lay outside the gene matches. The length of the CDR3 is 15 residues.

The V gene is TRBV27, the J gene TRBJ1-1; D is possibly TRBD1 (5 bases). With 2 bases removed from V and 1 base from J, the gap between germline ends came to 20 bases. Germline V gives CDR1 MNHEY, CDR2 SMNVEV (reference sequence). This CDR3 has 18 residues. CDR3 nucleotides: TGTGCCAGCAGTTTAGGGCCATTGAGGTCAGGGCCGAACACTGAAGCTTTCTTT. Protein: CASSLGPLRSGPNTEAFF.

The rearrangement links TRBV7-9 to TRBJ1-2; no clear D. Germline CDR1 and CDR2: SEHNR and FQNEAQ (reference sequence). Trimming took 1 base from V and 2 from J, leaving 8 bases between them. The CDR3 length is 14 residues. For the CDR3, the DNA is TGTGCCAGCAGCTTAGTCGGCGGAAACTATGGCTACACCTTC. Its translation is CASSLVGGNYGYTF.

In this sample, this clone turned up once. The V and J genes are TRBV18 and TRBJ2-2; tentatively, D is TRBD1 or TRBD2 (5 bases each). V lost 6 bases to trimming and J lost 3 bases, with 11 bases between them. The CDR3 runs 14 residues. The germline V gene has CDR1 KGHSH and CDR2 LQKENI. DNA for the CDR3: TGTGCCAGCTCTCGGATGGGGGACACCGGGGAGCTGTTTTTT. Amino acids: CASSRMGDTGELFF. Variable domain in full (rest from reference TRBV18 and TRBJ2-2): NAGVMQNPRHLVRRRGQEARLRCSPMKGHSHVYWYRQLPEEGLKFMVYLQKENIIDESGMPKERFSAEFPKEGPSILRIQQVVRGDSAAYFCASSRMGDTGELFFGEGSRLTVL.

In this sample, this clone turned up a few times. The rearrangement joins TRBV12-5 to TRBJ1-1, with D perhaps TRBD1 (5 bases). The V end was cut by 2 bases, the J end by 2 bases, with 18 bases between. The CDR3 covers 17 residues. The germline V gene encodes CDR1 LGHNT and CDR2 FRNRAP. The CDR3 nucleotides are TGTGCTAGTGGTTTGTCTACAGGCAGTGACGAAAACACTGAAGCTTTCTTT. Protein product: CASGLSTGSDENTEAFF. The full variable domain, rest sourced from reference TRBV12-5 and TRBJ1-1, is DARVTQTPRHKVTEMGQEVTMRCQPILGHNTVFWYRQTMMQGLELLAYFRNRAPLDDSGMPKDRFSAEMPDATLATLKIQPSEPRDSAVYFCASGLSTGSDENTEAFFGQGTRLTVV.

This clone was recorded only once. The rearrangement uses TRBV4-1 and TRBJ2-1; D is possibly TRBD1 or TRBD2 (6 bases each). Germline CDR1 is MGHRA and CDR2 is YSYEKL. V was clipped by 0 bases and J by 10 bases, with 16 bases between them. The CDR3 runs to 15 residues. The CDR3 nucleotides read TGCGCCAGCAGCCAAGATTTACGGGGGCGGGGCGAGCAGTTCTTC. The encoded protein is CASSQDLRGRGEQFF.